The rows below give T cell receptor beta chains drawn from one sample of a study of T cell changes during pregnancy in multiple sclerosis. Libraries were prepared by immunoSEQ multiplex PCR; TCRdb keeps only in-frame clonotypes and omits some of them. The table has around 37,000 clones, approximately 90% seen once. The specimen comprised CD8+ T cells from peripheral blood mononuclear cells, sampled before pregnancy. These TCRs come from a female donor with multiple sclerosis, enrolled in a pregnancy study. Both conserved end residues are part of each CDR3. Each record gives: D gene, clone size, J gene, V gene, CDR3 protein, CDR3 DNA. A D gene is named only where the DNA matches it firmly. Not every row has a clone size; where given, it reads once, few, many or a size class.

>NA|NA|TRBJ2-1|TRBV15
CATSTSGLINEQFF
TGTGCCACCAGCACCAGCGGACTCATCAATGAGCAGTTCTTC
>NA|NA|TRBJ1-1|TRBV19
CASSIARGTEAFF
TGTGCCAGTAGTATAGCCCGAGGGACTGAAGCTTTCTTT
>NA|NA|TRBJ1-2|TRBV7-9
CASSLGQLLYGYTF
TGTGCCAGCAGCTTGGGCCAGCTGCTCTATGGCTACACCTTC
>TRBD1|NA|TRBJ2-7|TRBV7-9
CASSLAGQGAYEQYF
TGTGCCAGCAGCTTAGCAGGGCAGGGGGCCTACGAGCAGTACTTC
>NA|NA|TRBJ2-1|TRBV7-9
CASGRGEQFF
TGTGCCAGCGGGCGGGGTGAGCAGTTCTTC
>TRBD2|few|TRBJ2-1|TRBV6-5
CASSSGRDGNEQFF
TGTGCCAGCAGCAGCGGGAGGGATGGCAATGAGCAGTTCTTC
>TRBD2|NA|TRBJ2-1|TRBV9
CASSYTSAEQFF
TGTGCCAGCAGCTACACTAGCGCTGAGCAGTTCTTC
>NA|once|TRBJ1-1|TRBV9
CASSVGGGGTEAFF
TGTGCCAGCAGCGTAGGGGGCGGGGGCACTGAAGCTTTCTTT
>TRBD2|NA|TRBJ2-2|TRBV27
CASSSGGARGELFF
TGTGCCAGCAGTTCCGGGGGGGCGCGCGGGGAGCTGTTTTTT
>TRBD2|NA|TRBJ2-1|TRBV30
CAWSLGGGDNEQFF
TGTGCCTGGTCCCTTGGCGGGGGGGACAATGAGCAGTTCTTC
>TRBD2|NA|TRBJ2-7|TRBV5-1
CASSPSTSGVLDEQYF
TGCGCCAGCAGCCCCTCGACTAGCGGGGTTCTCGACGAGCAGTACTTC
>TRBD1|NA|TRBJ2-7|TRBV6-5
CASSTGQDFSYEQYF
TGTGCCAGCAGTACGGGACAGGATTTCTCCTACGAGCAGTACTTC
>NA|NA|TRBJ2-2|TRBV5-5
CASSLRRIDGELFF
TGTGCCAGCAGCTTAAGGAGGATTGACGGGGAGCTGTTTTTT
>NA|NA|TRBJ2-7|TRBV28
CASSRSLRGEQYF
TGTGCCAGCAGCCGATCCCTCAGGGGCGAGCAGTACTTC
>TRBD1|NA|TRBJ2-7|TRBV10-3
CAIREPGQGAHEQYF
TGTGCCATCAGGGAACCGGGACAGGGGGCCCACGAGCAGTACTTC
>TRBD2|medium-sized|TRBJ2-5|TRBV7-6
CASSLASYGEGETQYF
TGTGCCAGCAGCTTAGCGAGTTACGGGGAGGGGGAGACCCAGTACTTC
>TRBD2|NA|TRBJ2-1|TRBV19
CASSIEREVQNEQFF
TGTGCCAGTAGTATTGAGCGGGAGGTGCAAAATGAGCAGTTCTTC
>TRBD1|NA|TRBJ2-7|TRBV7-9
CASSSGTGNLPYEQYF
TGTGCCAGCAGCTCCGGGACAGGGAACCTTCCCTACGAGCAGTACTTC
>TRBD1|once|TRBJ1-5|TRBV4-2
CASSPTHRQGRGNQPQHF
TGTGCCAGCAGCCCTACCCACCGACAGGGGAGAGGCAATCAGCCCCAGCATTTT
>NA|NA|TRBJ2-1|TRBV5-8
CASSGWDTIYNEQFF
TGTGCCAGCAGCGGGTGGGACACAATTTACAATGAGCAGTTCTTC
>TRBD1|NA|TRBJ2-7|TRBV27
CASSLRTGPPYEQYF
TGTGCCAGCAGTTTACGGACAGGGCCTCCCTACGAGCAGTACTTC
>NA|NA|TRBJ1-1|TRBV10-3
CAISEYMAARMNTEAFF
TGTGCCATCAGTGAGTATATGGCGGCTAGAATGAACACTGAAGCTTTCTTT
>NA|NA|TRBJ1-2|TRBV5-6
CASSFSGIDGYTF
TGTGCCAGCAGCTTCTCTGGCATCGATGGCTACACCTTC
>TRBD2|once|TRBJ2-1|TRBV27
CASSLTSGRALSEQFF
TGTGCCAGCAGTTTAACTAGCGGGAGGGCGCTTTCCGAGCAGTTCTTC
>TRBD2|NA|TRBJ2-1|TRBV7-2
CASSLSPILAGTTGEQFF
TGTGCCAGCAGCTTATCCCCCATACTAGCGGGGACTACAGGTGAGCAGTTCTTC
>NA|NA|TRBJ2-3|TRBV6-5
CASGALRGSADTQYF
TGTGCCAGCGGAGCTCTCAGGGGATCCGCAGATACGCAGTATTTT
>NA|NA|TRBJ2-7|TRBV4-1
CASSRGLGYEQYF
TGCGCCAGCAGCCGGGGCTTAGGCTACGAGCAGTACTTC
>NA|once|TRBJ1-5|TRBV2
CASSEVFGQPQHF
TGTGCCAGCAGTGAAGTTTTCGGTCAGCCCCAGCATTTT
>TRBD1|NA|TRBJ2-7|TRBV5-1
CASSLSGTGTEQYF
TGCGCCAGCAGCTTGTCCGGGACAGGGACCGAGCAGTACTTC
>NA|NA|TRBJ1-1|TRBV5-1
CASSSTENHPGTEAFF
TGCGCCAGCAGCTCCACAGAAAACCACCCAGGCACTGAAGCTTTCTTT
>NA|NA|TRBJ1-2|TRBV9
CASSSRVYGYTF
TGTGCCAGCAGCTCCCGGGTGTATGGCTACACCTTC
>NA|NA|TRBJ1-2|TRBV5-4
CASSWGRGRPRYGYTF
TGTGCCAGCAGCTGGGGCAGGGGCAGGCCAAGGTATGGCTACACCTTC
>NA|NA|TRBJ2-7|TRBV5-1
CASSFDWRGHEQYF
TGCGCCAGCAGCTTCGACTGGAGGGGACACGAGCAGTACTTC
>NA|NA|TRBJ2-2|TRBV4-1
CASSQDPGSTGELFF
TGCGCCAGCAGCCAAGATCCAGGATCGACCGGGGAGCTGTTTTTT
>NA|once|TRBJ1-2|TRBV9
CASSGEGYTF
TGTGCCAGCAGCGGAGAAGGCTACACCTTC
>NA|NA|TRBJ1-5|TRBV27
CASSVYSEQPQHF
TGTGCCAGCAGTGTATACTCCGAACAGCCCCAGCATTTT